Sequencing of this TCR beta chain was carried out in a study of molecular identifiers for immune sequencing clone quantification. Turning to the study itself: Replicate RNA from approximately 20,000 or 100,000 naive CD8 T cells formed five aliquots; four were sequenced. Study-level results: A shared barcode on identical TCR molecules could lead to underestimated sizes for highly expanded clones. Jurkat TCR RNA spiked in from one cell (amid about a million naive cells) was reportedly detectable.

TCRdb reanalysed the PCR reads using MiXCR and keeps one entry per CDR3 protein. The sample contains 400,000 to 600,000 distinct CDR3 sequences, 20% to 25% of which appear only once. Trimming pared 10 bases from V and 5 bases from J, leaving 13 bases between. The CDR3 is 12 residues long. Germline V gene data show CDR1 as MDHEN and CDR2 as SYDVKM. Of note for this clonotype: What it recognizes is unknown. A clone one base away is much larger, so this may be a read error.

Naive CD8 T cells, phenotype CD8+CD4-CCR7+CD45RA+, were sorted. Sequencing input: naive CD8+ T cells from blood, with Jurkat cell RNA spiked in. Subset defined: FACS-sorted CD8+CD4-CCR7+CD45RA+ naive T cells. The genes are TRBV28 and TRBJ2-3; tentative D call: TRBD2 (5 bases). This TCR came from a human donor in good health. Some libraries in this study had Jurkat cell RNA spiked in. This CDR3 is CANSDGGDTQYF. CDR3 in DNA: TGTGCCAATTCGGACGGAGGAGATACGCAGTATTTT.